The next 30 T cell receptor beta chains were all read from a single sample in a study of long-term antiretroviral therapy in people with HIV. Runs used v3.0 of the immunoSEQ assay and were done at survey level. Sequencing used immunoSEQ multiplex PCR; TCRdb keeps in-frame clones, though not all of them. This table has about 14,000 clones, roughly 88% appearing once. This specimen was unsorted PBMCs, taken 6.2 years after starting antiretroviral therapy. All receptors derive from a man aged 40-49 years with HIV.

In its sample, this clone was seen a few times. The chain combines TRBV2 with TRBJ2-1; the D gene could be TRBD1 or TRBD2 (5 bases each). Germline CDR1 SNHLY, CDR2 FYNNEI. V lost 6 bases and J lost 3, with 15 bases in between. The CDR3 extends over 15 amino acids. The CDR3 loop reads CASSETRGFYNEQFF. The CDR3 nucleotides are TGTGCCAGCAGCGAAACGAGGGGCTTCTACAATGAGCAGTTCTTC.

The J gene is TRBJ1-2, the V gene TRBV10-1; 9 positions agree with TRBD1. CDR1 is WNHNN, CDR2 SYGVQD, per germline (reference sequence). J gave up 1 base and V 2 bases, and 2 bases lay outside the gene matches. The CDR3 sequence is 15 residues long. This CDR3 reads CASSEGQGNNYGYTF. CDR3 sequence (DNA): TGCGCCAGCAGTGAGGGACAGGGGAATAACTATGGCTACACCTTC.

The gene calls are TRBV12-5 and TRBJ1-2; 7 bases fit TRBD1. V shed 0 bases, J shed 7 bases, and the junction held 26 bases outside the gene matches. CDR3 length: 21 residues. Germline assignment: CDR1 LGHNT and CDR2 FRNRAP. The chain's CDR3 is CASGLVPGRSSDRAKNGGYTF. The CDR3 bases are TGTGCTAGTGGTTTGGTACCGGGGCGTTCCTCCGACAGGGCGAAGAATGGTGGCTACACCTTC. Supplemented by reference TRBV12-5 and TRBJ1-2, the full variable domain reads DARVTQTPRHKVTEMGQEVTMRCQPILGHNTVFWYRQTMMQGLELLAYFRNRAPLDDSGMPKDRFSAEMPDATLATLKIQPSEPRDSAVYFCASGLVPGRSSDRAKNGGYTFGSGTRLTVV.

The rearrangement joins TRBV6-5 to TRBJ2-2; D ambiguous. Per the germline V gene, CDR1 is MNHEY and CDR2 is SVGAGI. The CDR3 sequence is 12 residues long. With 6 bases removed from V and 9 bases from J, the gap between germline ends came to 11 bases. The CDR3: CASSSGARELFF. DNA of the CDR3: TGTGCCAGCAGCTCAGGAGCGCGGGAGCTGTTTTTT.

This sequence joins TRBV27 and TRBJ2-3; 13 positions match TRBD2. Unmatched junction bases numbered 20, after V lost 5 bases and J lost 6 bases. CDR1 is MNHEY, CDR2 SMNVEV, per germline (reference sequence). This CDR3 contains 20 residues. This CDR3 is CASSLNYGRTSGRVSDTQYF. The CDR3, as DNA: TGTGCCAGCAGTCTTAATTATGGACGAACTAGCGGGAGGGTCAGCGATACGCAGTATTTT.

The V call is TRBV7-8, the J call TRBJ2-2; 8 nucleotides line up with TRBD2. After removal of 5 bases from V and 4 bases from J, the junction contained 3 bases not matched to a gene. Germline CDR1 is SGHVS and CDR2 is FQNEAQ. This CDR3 is built from 14 residues. This CDR3 is CASSASGGTGELFF. For the CDR3, the DNA is TGTGCCAGCAGCGCCAGCGGGGGCACCGGGGAGCTGTTTTTT.

The chain combines TRBV7-2 with TRBJ2-7; TRBD1 might be the D (6 bases). This CDR3 has 14 residues. Trimming left V 5 bases short and J 0 bases short, with 11 bases between. Germline CDR1 and CDR2: SGHTA and FQGNSA. CDR3: CASSLTGSSYEQYF. The CDR3 coding sequence is TGTGCCAGCAGCCTTACAGGGAGCTCCTACGAGCAGTACTTC.

The rearrangement links TRBV18 to TRBJ2-7; 7 bases are a match to TRBD2. Germline V lookup: CDR1 KGHSH, CDR2 LQKENI. J lost 3 bases, V lost 2 bases, and 1 base had no gene match. This CDR3 comprises 13 residues. For the CDR3, the DNA is TGTGCCAGCTCACCAAGGACTAGCTACGAGCAGTACTTC. Its protein product is CASSPRTSYEQYF.

This clone appeared a few times. This chain uses TRBV19 with TRBJ2-1; 10 bases line up with TRBD2. The germline CDR1 and CDR2 sequences are LNHDA and SQIVND (reference sequence). The junction had 9 bases not matched to a gene; V was cut back by 7 bases and J by 9 bases. The CDR3 is 14 residues long. This CDR3 is CASIGLADPAEQFF. CDR3 DNA sequence: TGTGCCAGTATTGGACTAGCGGATCCCGCTGAGCAGTTCTTC.

CDR3: CAISSTGELFF. CDR3 nucleotide sequence: TGTGCCATCAGCAGTACCGGGGAGCTGTTTTTT. The V call is TRBV10-3, the J call TRBJ2-2; D gene unclear. V was clipped by 6 bases and J by 5 bases, with 4 bases between them. The CDR3 runs to 11 residues. In germline, CDR1 is ENHRY, CDR2 SYGVKD.

The rearrangement joins TRBV5-1 to TRBJ2-7; the match to TRBD1 covers 8 bases. This CDR3 spans 14 amino acids. Losses at the gene ends were 2 bases for V and 2 bases for J; bases not matched to a gene: 3. Germline values: CDR1 SGHRS, CDR2 YFSETQ. The CDR3 loop reads CASSFPGQAYEQYF. The CDR3 coding sequence is TGCGCCAGCAGCTTCCCGGGACAGGCCTACGAGCAGTACTTC.

The chain is built from TRBV28 and TRBJ1-4; TRBD1 aligns across 7 bases. Looked up from germline, CDR1 is MDHEN and CDR2 is SYDVKM. The CDR3 length is 16 residues. The J segment lost 4 bases and the V segment lost 3 bases, leaving 8 bases of the junction unmatched. For the CDR3, the DNA is TGTGCCAGCAGTTTCGGGGAGACAGGGATTAATGAAAAACTGTTTTTT. It codes for CASSFGETGINEKLFF.

V is TRBV6-5 and J is TRBJ1-1; 10 positions match TRBD1. From germline, CDR1 is MNHEY and CDR2 SVGAGI. The trim removed 3 bases at V and 1 base at J, leaving 5 bases unmatched. This CDR3 is 16 amino acids long. The CDR3 coding sequence is TGTGCCAGCAGTTATAGACAGGGGGCAAGGAACACTGAAGCTTTCTTT. Translating it yields CASSYRQGARNTEAFF.

The genes are TRBV5-4 and TRBJ2-1, with a tentative D call TRBD2 (6 bases). Germline V gene data show CDR1 as SGHNT and CDR2 as YYREEE (reference sequence). Trimming took 3 bases from V and 3 from J, leaving 10 bases between them. The CDR3 runs 14 residues. The CDR3 is CASSSWDFYNEQFF. The DNA of the CDR3 is TGTGCCAGCAGCTCATGGGACTTCTACAATGAGCAGTTCTTC. Full variable domain (rest looked up from reference TRBV5-4 and TRBJ2-1): ETGVTQSPTHLIKTRGQQVTLRCSSQSGHNTVSWYQQALGQGPQFIFQYYREEENGRGNFPPRFSGLQFPNYSSELNVNALELDDSALYLCASSSWDFYNEQFFGPGTRLTVL.

This chain uses TRBV5-6 with TRBJ2-2, with 7 bases identical to TRBD1. Trimming removed 4 bases from V and 1 base from J; junction bases left unmatched: 7. This CDR3 contains 16 residues. In germline, CDR1 is SGHDT, CDR2 YYEEEE. DNA of the CDR3: TGTGCCAGCAGCACGTTGGACAGGCGGAACACCGGGGAGCTGTTTTTT. Translating gives CASSTLDRRNTGELFF.

This chain uses TRBV28 with TRBJ1-6, with D possibly TRBD1 on 6 matching bases. Per germline, CDR1 MDHEN and CDR2 SYDVKM. The CDR3 consists of 15 residues. The V gene lost 6 bases and the J gene lost 9 bases, with 18 bases spanning the gap. In DNA, the CDR3 is TGTGCCAGCAGCCGGGGGGGCGAAATAGGTTCACCCCTCCACTTT. Translation gives CASSRGGEIGSPLHF.

This chain connects TRBV5-1 to TRBJ2-3; 9 bases fit TRBD1. The CDR3 runs to 15 residues. The trim removed 4 bases at V and 7 bases at J, leaving 10 bases unmatched. Germline V gene data show CDR1 as SGHRS and CDR2 as YFSETQ. The CDR3 protein is CASSLQTGGAYTQYF. CDR3 coding DNA: TGCGCCAGCAGCCTTCAAACAGGGGGCGCGTATACGCAGTATTTT.

The chain recombines TRBV5-1 with TRBJ1-2; TRBD1 is a possible D gene (6 bases). Germline CDR1 SGHRS, CDR2 YFSETQ. Trimming took 3 bases from V and 5 from J, leaving 17 bases between them. This CDR3 has 15 residues. CDR3 protein: CASSSDGQSLYGYTF. The CDR3 nucleotides are TGCGCCAGCAGCTCGGACGGACAGAGCCTATATGGCTACACCTTC.

The chain employs TRBV7-8 and TRBJ2-7, with D unclear. From germline, CDR1 is SGHVS and CDR2 FQNEAQ. This CDR3 has 16 amino acids. The germline V and J ends were trimmed by 5 bases and 4 bases, with 21 bases remaining between them. The CDR3 coding sequence is TGTGCCAGCAGCCCCCCTCCCGGAGACCAAGATTACGAGCAGTACTTC. This codes for CASSPPPGDQDYEQYF. Using reference TRBV7-8 and TRBJ2-7 for the parts outside the CDR3, the full variable domain is GAGVSQSPRYKVAKRGQDVALRCDPISGHVSLFWYQQALGQGPEFLTYFQNEAQLDKSGLPSDRFFAERPEGSVSTLKIQRTQQEDSAVYLCASSPPPGDQDYEQYFGPGTRLTVT.

In nucleotides, the CDR3 is TGTGCCAGCAGCCGAGACAGGGGCCGAGAGCAGTTCTTC. Its translation is CASSRDRGREQFF. V gene TRBV7-6 combines with J gene TRBJ2-1; 8 nucleotides match TRBD1. With 5 bases clipped from V and 10 bases from J, the junction kept 7 bases outside the gene matches. CDR1 and CDR2 (germline): SGHVS, FNYEAQ. The CDR3 covers 13 residues.

The CDR3 spells CASSLTGTSNQPQHF. The CDR3 region has the DNA TGTGCCAGCAGCCTCACAGGTACTAGCAATCAGCCCCAGCATTTT. The V gene is TRBV9, the J gene TRBJ1-5; D is possibly TRBD1 (5 bases). Germline V gives CDR1 SGDLS, CDR2 YYNGEE. The CDR3 covers 15 residues. Trimming cost V 4 bases and J 0 bases, with 11 bases left between them.

V usage is TRBV7-1 and J usage is TRBJ2-7; no definite D call. TRBV7-1 is known as an ORF, though its function is uncertain. Trimming took off 4 bases at V and 5 bases at J, with 18 bases between the two ends. This CDR3 contains 15 residues. The CDR3 spells CASSLAPTDTDEQYF. In nucleotides, the CDR3 is TGTGCCAGCAGCTTAGCACCGACTGATACCGACGAGCAGTACTTC.

A remark on this clone: The limits of the CDR3 on the DNA are not certain, so only TCRdb's listed CDR3 is given. The rearrangement links TRBV7-3 to TRBJ2-5; the listed D gene, TRBD2, was not tested against the DNA. The CDR3 comprises 13 residues, both ends counted. Germline-derived CDR1 and CDR2 are SGHTA and FQGTGA. This CDR3 reads CASSLNILETQYF.

The chain joins TRBV9 to TRBJ2-1, with 7 bases that match TRBD2. V gave up 0 bases and J gave up 0 bases; unmatched junction bases: 6. The germline gives CDR1 SGDLS, CDR2 YYNGEE. The CDR3 has 17 residues. CDR3 in amino acids: CASSVELALSSYNEQFF. The CDR3 DNA reads as TGTGCCAGCAGCGTAGAACTAGCGTTAAGCTCCTACAATGAGCAGTTCTTC.

The rearrangement joins TRBV28 to TRBJ2-3; 8 nucleotides agree with TRBD2. V shed 4 bases and J 3 bases; nucleotides not matched to a gene: 6. There are 15 residues in the CDR3. Germline CDR1 and CDR2: MDHEN and SYDVKM. The CDR3 DNA reads as TGTGCCAGCAGTTCGCCGGGGGGGCGGACAGATACGCAGTATTTT. Amino acids: CASSSPGGRTDTQYF.

This chain connects TRBV27 to TRBJ1-5; D is perhaps TRBD1 (5 bases). The CDR3 has 13 residues. V was pared by 6 bases and J by 5 bases, with 11 bases between. CDR1 MNHEY and CDR2 SMNVEV come from the germline V gene (reference sequence). The CDR3 DNA reads as TGTGCCAGCAGCGATCTAGGGGATCAGCCCCAGCATTTT. Translated: CASSDLGDQPQHF.

The rearrangement uses TRBV6-1 and TRBJ1-3; 7 positions agree with TRBD1. This CDR3 comprises 14 residues. The V gene end was trimmed by 7 bases and the J gene end by 2 bases; junction bases not matched to a gene: 5. Germline V lookup: CDR1 MNHNS, CDR2 SASEGT. The CDR3, as DNA: TGTGCCAGCAACCCCGGGACAGCTGGAAACACCATATATTTT. Protein product: CASNPGTAGNTIYF.

V usage is TRBV15 and J usage is TRBJ2-6; D call uncertain. The length of the CDR3 is 18 residues. Trimming stripped 2 bases from V and 0 bases from J, with 14 bases between. CDR1 is LNHNV and CDR2 is YYDKDF in the germline V gene (reference sequence). This CDR3 is CATSRSSRTVSGANVLTF. In DNA form, the CDR3 reads TGTGCCACCAGCAGATCGAGCAGGACCGTCTCTGGGGCCAACGTCCTGACTTTC.

The chain uses TRBV5-5 and TRBJ2-3; no firm D call. From germline, CDR1 is SGHKS and CDR2 YYEKEE (reference sequence). This CDR3 comprises 14 residues. The ends were cut back, 0 bases at V and 3 bases at J, with 8 bases in the middle. CDR3 in amino acids: CASSLVGRTDTQYF. The CDR3 DNA sequence: TGTGCCAGCAGCTTGGTGGGAAGAACAGATACGCAGTATTTT.

This clone has only a few counts. CDR3 residues: CASSLDREVGYEQYF. CDR3 DNA: TGTGCCAGCAGCTTGGACAGGGAGGTAGGCTACGAGCAGTACTTC. The chain links TRBV5-6 to TRBJ2-7; D possibly uses TRBD1 or TRBD2 (6 bases each). Looked up from germline, CDR1 is SGHDT and CDR2 is YYEEEE. The CDR3 loop spans 15 amino acids. Between the trimmed V and J ends, which lost 0 bases and 3 bases, there was a span of 13 bases.